This T cell receptor (beta chain) was sequenced during a study of blood T cell repertoires in COVID-19. This CDR3 has 17 amino acids. V was cut by 5 bases and J by 1 base, with 18 bases left in between. CDR1 LGHDT and CDR2 YNNKEL come from the germline V gene (reference sequence). Those enrolled in Seattle joined during active infection and were followed longitudinally afterward. In the original processing: How many nucleated cells were present was estimated from reference gene primer amplification. Here immunoSEQ multiplex PCR was the method, and the copy in TCRdb shows in-frame clones only, minus some. V, J and clone size derive from that table, while D and trimming were established from the DNA sequence. The data show some 290,000 clones, under 90% seen once.

The chain joins TRBV3-1 (or the pseudogene TRBV3-2) to TRBJ2-1, with D possibly matching TRBD1 (5 bases). This clonotype was sampled from a woman aged 25 to 39 with COVID-19, enrolled during active disease. Specimen: peripheral blood. CDR3 nucleotide sequence: TGTGCCAGCAGCAATGAGCAGGGCCGTAAGTCCTACAATGAGCAGTTCTTC. This gives the protein CASSNEQGRKSYNEQFF.